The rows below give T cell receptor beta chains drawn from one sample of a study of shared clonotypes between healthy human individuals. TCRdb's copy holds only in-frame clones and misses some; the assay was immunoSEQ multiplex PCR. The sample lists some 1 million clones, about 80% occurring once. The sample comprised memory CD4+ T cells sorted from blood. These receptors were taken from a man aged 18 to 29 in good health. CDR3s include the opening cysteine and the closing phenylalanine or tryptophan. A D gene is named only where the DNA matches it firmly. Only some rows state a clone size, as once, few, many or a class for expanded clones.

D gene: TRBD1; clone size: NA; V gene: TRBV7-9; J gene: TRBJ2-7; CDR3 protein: CASSPGTGTNEQYF; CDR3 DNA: TGTGCCAGCAGCCCAGGGACAGGGACAAACGAGCAGTACTTC
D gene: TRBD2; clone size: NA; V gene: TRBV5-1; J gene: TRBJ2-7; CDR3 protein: CASSPGGSVHEQYF; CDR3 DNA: TGCGCCAGCAGCCCGGGGGGGTCCGTTCACGAGCAGTACTTC
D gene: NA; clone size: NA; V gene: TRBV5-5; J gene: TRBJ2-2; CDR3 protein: CASSLWTPNTGELFF; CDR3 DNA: TGTGCCAGCAGCTTGTGGACACCGAACACCGGGGAGCTGTTTTTT
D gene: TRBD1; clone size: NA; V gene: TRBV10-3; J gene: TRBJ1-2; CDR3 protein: CAARGQGRYGYTF; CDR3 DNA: TGTGCCGCCCGGGGACAGGGCCGGTATGGCTACACCTTC
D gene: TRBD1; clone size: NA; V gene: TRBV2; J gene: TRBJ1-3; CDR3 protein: CASSISGTGNSGNTIYF; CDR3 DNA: TGTGCCAGCAGTATCTCCGGGACAGGGAACTCTGGAAACACCATATATTTT
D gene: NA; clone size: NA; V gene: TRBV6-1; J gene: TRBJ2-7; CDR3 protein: CASSDRERPSYEQYF; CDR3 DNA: TGTGCCAGCAGTGACAGGGAACGTCCTAGCTACGAGCAGTACTTC
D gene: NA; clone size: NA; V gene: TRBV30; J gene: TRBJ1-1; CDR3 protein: CAWSRGSKNTEAFF; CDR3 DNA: TGTGCCTGGAGTCGGGGCAGTAAGAACACTGAAGCTTTCTTT
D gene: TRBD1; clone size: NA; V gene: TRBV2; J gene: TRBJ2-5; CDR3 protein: CASSKNRGGETQYF; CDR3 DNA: TGTGCCAGCAGCAAGAACAGGGGTGGGGAGACCCAGTACTTC
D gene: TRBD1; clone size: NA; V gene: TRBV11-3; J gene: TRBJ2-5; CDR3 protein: CASSLTGTPETQYF; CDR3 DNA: TGTGCCAGCAGCTTGACAGGGACCCCCGAGACCCAGTACTTC
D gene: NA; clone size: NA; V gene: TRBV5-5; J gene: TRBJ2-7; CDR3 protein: CASSLGHPGDEQYF; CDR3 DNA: TGTGCCAGCAGCTTGGGACACCCTGGGGACGAGCAGTACTTC
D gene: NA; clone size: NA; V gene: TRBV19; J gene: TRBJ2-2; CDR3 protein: CASTGRGTGELFF; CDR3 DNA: TGTGCCAGTACGGGCCGGGGCACCGGGGAGCTGTTTTTT
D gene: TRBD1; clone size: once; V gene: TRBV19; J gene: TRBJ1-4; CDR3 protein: CASLDRVSEKLFF; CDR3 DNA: TGTGCCAGTCTCGACAGGGTCTCTGAAAAACTGTTTTTT
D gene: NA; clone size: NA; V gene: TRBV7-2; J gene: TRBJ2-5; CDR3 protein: CASWGDETQYF; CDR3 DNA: TGTGCCAGCTGGGGGGATGAGACCCAGTACTTC
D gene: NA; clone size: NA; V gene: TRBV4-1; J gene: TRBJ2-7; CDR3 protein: CASSQDYTAYEQYF; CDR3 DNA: TGCGCCAGCAGCCAAGATTACACAGCCTACGAGCAGTACTTC
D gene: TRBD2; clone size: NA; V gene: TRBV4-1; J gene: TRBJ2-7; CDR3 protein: CASSRTPGLAGGSSYEQYF; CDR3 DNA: TGCGCCAGCAGCCGGACCCCGGGACTAGCGGGAGGGAGCTCCTACGAGCAGTACTTC
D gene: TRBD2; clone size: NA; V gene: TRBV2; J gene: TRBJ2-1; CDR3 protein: CASRTGLAAYNEQFF; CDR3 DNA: TGTGCCAGCAGGACGGGACTAGCTGCCTACAATGAGCAGTTCTTC
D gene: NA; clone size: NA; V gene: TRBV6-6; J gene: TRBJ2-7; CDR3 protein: CASSSSTGGNYEQYF; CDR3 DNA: NA
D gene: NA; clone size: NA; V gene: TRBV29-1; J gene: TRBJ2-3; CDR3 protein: CSVEGTADTQYF; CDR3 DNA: TGCAGCGTTGAAGGGACTGCAGATACGCAGTATTTT
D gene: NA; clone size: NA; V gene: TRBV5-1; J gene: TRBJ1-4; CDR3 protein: CASSLTSATNEKLFF; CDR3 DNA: TGCGCCAGCAGCTTGACTTCGGCAACTAATGAAAAACTGTTTTTT
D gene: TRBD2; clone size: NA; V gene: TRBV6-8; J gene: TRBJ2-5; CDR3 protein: CASSYSITTRGLRAPFQETQYF; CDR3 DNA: TGTGCCAGCAGTTACTCGATAACAACTCGGGGACTACGGGCCCCTTTCCAAGAGACCCAGTACTTC
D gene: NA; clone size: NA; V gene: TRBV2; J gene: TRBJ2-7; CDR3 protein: CASSLVWGEQYF; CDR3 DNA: TGTGCCAGCAGTTTGGTTTGGGGCGAGCAGTACTTC
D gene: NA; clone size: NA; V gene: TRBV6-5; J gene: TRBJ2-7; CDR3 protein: CASGDSYEQYF; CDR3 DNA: TGTGCCAGCGGGGATTCTTACGAGCAGTACTTC
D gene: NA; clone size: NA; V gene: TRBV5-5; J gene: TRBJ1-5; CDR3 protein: CASSMTVYQPQHF; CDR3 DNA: TGTGCCAGCAGCATGACAGTGTATCAGCCCCAGCATTTT
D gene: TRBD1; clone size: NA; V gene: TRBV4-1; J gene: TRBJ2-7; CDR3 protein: CASSLSGQGKNYEQYF; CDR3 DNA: TGCGCCAGCAGCCTATCGGGACAGGGGAAAAACTACGAGCAGTACTTC
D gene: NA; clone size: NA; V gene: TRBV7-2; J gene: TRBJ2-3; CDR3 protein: CASSPSSDTQYF; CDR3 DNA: TGTGCCAGCAGCCCGAGTTCCGATACGCAGTATTTT
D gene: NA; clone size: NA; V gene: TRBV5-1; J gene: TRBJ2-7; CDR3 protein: CASSPGGGSYEQYF; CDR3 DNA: TGCGCCAGCAGCCCCGGCGGTGGTAGCTACGAGCAGTACTTC
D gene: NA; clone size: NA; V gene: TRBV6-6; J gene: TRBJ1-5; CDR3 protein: CASSYVELNQPQHF; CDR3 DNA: TGTGCCAGCAGTTACGTCGAGTTAAATCAGCCCCAGCATTTT
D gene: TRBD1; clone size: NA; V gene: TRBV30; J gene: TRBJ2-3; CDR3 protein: CAWSAGTGADTQYF; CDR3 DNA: TGTGCCTGGAGTGCCGGGACAGGGGCCGATACGCAGTATTTT
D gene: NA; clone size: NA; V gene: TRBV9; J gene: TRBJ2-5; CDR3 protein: CASSARPGETQYF; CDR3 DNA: TGTGCCAGCAGCGCCCGGCCCGGGGAGACCCAGTACTTC
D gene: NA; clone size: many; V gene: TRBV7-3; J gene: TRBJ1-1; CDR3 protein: CASSLSPALGGTEAFF; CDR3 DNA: TGTGCCAGCAGCTTATCGCCGGCCCTAGGGGGAACTGAAGCTTTCTTT
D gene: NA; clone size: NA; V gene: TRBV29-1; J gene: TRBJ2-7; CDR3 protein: CSVVGQTYEQYF; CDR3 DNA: TGCAGCGTTGTAGGACAAACCTACGAGCAGTACTTC
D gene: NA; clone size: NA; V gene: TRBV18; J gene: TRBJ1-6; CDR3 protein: CASSPGNPNSPLHF; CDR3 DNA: TGTGCCAGCTCACCAGGGAACCCTAATTCACCCCTCCACTTT
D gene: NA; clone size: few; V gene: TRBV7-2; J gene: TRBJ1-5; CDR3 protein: CASSSGSSNQPQHF; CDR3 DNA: TGTGCCAGCAGCTCCGGGAGTAGCAATCAGCCCCAGCATTTT
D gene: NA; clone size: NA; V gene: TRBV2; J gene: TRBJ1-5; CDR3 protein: CASSEQGGQPQHF; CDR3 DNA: TGTGCCAGCAGTGAACAGGGAGGTCAGCCCCAGCATTTT
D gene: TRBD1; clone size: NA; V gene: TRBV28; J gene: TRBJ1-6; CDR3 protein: CASSFDRGTFSSPLHF; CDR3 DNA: TGTGCCAGCAGTTTTGACAGGGGGACGTTTAGTTCACCCCTCCACTTT
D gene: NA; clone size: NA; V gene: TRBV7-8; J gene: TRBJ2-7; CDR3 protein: CASSLEQGASYEQYF; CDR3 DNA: TGTGCCAGCAGCTTAGAACAGGGTGCCTCCTACGAGCAGTACTTC
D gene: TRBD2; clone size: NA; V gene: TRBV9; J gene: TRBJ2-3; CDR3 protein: CASSVATSGGLTDTQYF; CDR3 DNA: TGTGCCAGCAGCGTAGCCACTAGCGGGGGCCTCACAGATACGCAGTATTTT
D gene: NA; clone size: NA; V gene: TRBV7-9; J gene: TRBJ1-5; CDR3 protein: CASSADSSNQPQHF; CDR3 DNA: TGTGCCAGCAGCGCGGACAGCTCGAATCAGCCCCAGCATTTT
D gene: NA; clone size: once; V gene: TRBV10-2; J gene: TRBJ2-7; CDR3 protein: CASSEGAPGEQYF; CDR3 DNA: TGCGCCAGCAGTGAGGGGGCACCGGGGGAGCAGTACTTC